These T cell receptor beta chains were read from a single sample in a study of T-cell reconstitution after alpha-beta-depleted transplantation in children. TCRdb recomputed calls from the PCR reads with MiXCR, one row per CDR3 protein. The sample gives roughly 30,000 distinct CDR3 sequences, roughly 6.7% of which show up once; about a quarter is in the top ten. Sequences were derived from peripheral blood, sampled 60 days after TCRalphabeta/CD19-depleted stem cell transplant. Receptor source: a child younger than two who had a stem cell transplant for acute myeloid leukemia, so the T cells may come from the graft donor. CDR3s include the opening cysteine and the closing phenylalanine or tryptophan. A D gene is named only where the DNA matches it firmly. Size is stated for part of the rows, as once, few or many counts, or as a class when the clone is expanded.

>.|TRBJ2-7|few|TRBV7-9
TGTGCCAGCAGCCTCTACTACGAGCAGTACTTC
CASSLYYEQYF
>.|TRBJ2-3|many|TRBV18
TGTGCCAGCTCCTCGGGGGCCCCAGATACGCAGTATTTT
CASSSGAPDTQYF
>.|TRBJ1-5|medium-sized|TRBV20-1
TGCAGTGCTTCTGTGGGGAGAAATCAGCCCCAGCATTTT
CSASVGRNQPQHF
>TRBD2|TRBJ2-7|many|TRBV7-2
TGTGCCAGCAGCTTACGAAGCGGCGGGAGGTCGTCCTACGAGCAGTACTTC
CASSLRSGGRSSYEQYF
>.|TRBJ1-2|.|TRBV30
TGTGCCTGGAGATTAGTCAGGGAAGGCTACACCTTC
CAWRLVREGYTF
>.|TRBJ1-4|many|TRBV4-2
TGTGCCAGCAGCCAAGATTGGCGCGGTTCGGAAAAACTGTTTTTT
CASSQDWRGSEKLFF
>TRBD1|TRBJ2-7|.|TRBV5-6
TGTGCCAGCAGGCCCTGGACAGGGGGCGAGCAGTACTTC
CASRPWTGGEQYF
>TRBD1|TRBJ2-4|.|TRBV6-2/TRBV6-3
TGTGCCAGTTTGGGACAGGGAGTGTACATTCAGTACTTC
CASLGQGVYIQYF
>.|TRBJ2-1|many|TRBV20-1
TGCAGTGCCGCCGGACCATCCAATGAGCAGTTCTTC
CSAAGPSNEQFF
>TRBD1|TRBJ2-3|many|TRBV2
TGTGCCCCCCTGGGACAGGGGGCGGCAGATACGCAGTATTTT
CAPLGQGAADTQYF
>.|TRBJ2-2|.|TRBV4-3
TGCGCCAGCAGCCAAGACAGGCTCGGTGGGCTGTTTTTT
CASSQDRLGGLFF
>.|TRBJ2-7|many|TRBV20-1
TGCTCCCAAACCCCGCCCTCCTACGAGCAGTACTTC
CSQTPPSYEQYF
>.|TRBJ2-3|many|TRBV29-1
TGCAGCGTTGAGGGGCGGAAGACAGATACGCAGTATTTT
CSVEGRKTDTQYF
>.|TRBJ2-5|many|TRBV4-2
TGTGCCAGCAGCCAAGAGTGGGGCCTCCAAGAGACCCAGTACTTC
CASSQEWGLQETQYF
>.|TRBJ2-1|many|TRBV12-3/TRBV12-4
TGTGCCAGCACCCAATTAATAAAAAGGGGATACAATGAGCAGTTCTTC
CASTQLIKRGYNEQFF
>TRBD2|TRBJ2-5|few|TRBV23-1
TGCGCCAGCAATACAACTTTCAGGGAGGGAGAAGAGACCCAGTACTTC
CASNTTFREGEETQYF
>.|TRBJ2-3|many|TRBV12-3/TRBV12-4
TGTGCCAGCGGCCCCAGGGGAGGCACAGATACGCAGTATTTT
CASGPRGGTDTQYF
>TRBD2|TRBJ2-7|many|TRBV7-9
TGTGCCAGCAGCTTACGCGGGAGGGATGAGCAGTACTTC
CASSLRGRDEQYF
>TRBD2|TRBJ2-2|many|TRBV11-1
TGTGCCAGCAGCTTTGGGCTAGCGGGCAGTTCGAACACCGGGGAGCTGTTTTTT
CASSFGLAGSSNTGELFF
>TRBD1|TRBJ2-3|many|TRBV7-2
TGTGCCAGCAGCCTGAAACCGGACAGGAGGGATACGCAGTATTTT
CASSLKPDRRDTQYF
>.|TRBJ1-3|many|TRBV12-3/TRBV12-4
TGTGCCAGCAGTTTCCCCACGGACACCCGCCTTCGAAACACCATATATTTT
CASSFPTDTRLRNTIYF
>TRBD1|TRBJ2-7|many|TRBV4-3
TGCGCCAGCAGCCAAGATAGGAGACAGGGCTTCTACGAGCAGTACTTC
CASSQDRRQGFYEQYF
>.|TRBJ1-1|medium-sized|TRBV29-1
TGCAGCGTTGAAGAACAGGGATGGACTGAAGCTTTCTTT
CSVEEQGWTEAFF
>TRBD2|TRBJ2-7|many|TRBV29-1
TGCAGCGTTGAAGAGTCGGGAGGGGGTACCTACGAGCAGTACTTC
CSVEESGGGTYEQYF
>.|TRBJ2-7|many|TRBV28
TGTGCCAGCAGTTTATGGGCCGAGCAGTACTTC
CASSLWAEQYF
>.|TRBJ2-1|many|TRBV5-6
TGTGCCAGCAGCCTATCAGCGTCGCAGTTCTTC
CASSLSASQFF
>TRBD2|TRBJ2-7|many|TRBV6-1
TGTGCCAGCCGGGGGGGAGCGCACCAACCTTCCTACGAGCAGTACTTC
CASRGGAHQPSYEQYF